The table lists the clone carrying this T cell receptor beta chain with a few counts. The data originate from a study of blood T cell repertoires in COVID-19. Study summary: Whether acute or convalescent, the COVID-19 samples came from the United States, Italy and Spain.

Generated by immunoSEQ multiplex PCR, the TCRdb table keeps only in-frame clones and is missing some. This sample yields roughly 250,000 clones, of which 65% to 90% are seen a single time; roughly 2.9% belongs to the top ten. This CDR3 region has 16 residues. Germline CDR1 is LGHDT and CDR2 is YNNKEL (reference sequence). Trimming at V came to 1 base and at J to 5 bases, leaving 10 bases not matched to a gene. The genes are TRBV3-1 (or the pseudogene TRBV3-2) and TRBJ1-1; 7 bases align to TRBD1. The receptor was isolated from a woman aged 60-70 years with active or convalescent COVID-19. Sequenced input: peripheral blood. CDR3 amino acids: CASSQVFRGDMTEAFF. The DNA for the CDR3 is TGTGCCAGCAGCCAAGTGTTCAGGGGGGATATGACTGAAGCTTTCTTT.